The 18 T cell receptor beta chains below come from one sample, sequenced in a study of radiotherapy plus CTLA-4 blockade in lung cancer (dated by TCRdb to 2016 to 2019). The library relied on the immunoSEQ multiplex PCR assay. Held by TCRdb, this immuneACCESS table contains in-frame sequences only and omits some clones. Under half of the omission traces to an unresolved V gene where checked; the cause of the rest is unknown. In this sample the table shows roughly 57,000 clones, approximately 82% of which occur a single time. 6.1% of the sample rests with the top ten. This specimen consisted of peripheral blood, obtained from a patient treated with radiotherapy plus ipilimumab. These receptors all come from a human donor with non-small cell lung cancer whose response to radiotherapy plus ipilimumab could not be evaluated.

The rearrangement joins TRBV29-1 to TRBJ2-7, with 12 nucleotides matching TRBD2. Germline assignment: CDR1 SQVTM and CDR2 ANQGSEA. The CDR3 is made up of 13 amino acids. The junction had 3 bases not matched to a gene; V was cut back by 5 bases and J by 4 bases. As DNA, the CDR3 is TGCAGCGTTTTGCTAGCGGGGGGGTACGAGCAGTACTTC. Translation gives CSVLLAGGYEQYF.

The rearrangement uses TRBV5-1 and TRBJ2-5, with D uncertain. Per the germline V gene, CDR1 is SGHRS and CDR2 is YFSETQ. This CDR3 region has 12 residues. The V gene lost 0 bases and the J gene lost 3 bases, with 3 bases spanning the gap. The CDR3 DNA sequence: TGCGCCAGCAGCTTGGCCAAAGAGACCCAGTACTTC. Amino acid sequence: CASSLAKETQYF. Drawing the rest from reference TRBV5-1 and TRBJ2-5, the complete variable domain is KAGVTQTPRYLIKTRGQQVTLSCSPISGHRSVSWYQQTPGQGLQFLFEYFSETQRNKGNFPGRFSGRQFSNSRSEMNVSTLELGDSALYLCASSLAKETQYFGPGTRLLVL.

CDR3 nucleotide sequence: TGTGCCAGCAGCGGGACAGGGTGGTTCAAAAACATTCAGTACTTC. Its translation is CASSGTGWFKNIQYF. The gene calls are TRBV7-2 and TRBJ2-4; TRBD1 agrees at 9 bases. With 5 bases clipped from V and 3 bases from J, the junction kept 5 bases outside the gene matches. The CDR3 is made up of 15 amino acids. The germline gives CDR1 SGHTA, CDR2 FQGNSA.

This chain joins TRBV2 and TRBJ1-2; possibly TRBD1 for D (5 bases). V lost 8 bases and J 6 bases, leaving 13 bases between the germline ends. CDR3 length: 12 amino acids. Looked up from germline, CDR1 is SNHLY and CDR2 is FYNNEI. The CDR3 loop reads CASQWSGNGYTF. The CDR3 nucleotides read TGTGCCAGCCAGTGGTCAGGGAATGGCTACACCTTC.

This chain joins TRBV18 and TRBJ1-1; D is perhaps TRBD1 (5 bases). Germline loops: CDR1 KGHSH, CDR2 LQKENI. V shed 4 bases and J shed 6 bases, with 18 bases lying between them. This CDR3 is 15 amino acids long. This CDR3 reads CASSRPRQGSPEAFF. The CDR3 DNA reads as TGTGCCAGCTCACGCCCGCGGCAGGGATCCCCTGAAGCTTTCTTT. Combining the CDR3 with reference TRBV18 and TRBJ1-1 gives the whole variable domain NAGVMQNPRHLVRRRGQEARLRCSPMKGHSHVYWYRQLPEEGLKFMVYLQKENIIDESGMPKERFSAEFPKEGPSILRIQQVVRGDSAAYFCASSRPRQGSPEAFFGQGTRLTVV.

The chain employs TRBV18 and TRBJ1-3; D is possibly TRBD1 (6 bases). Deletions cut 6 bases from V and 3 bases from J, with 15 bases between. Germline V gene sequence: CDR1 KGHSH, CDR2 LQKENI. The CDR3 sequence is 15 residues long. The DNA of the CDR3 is TGTGCCAGCTCGACGAGTCAGGGGCTTGGAAACACCATATATTTT. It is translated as CASSTSQGLGNTIYF. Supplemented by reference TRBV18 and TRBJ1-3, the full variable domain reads NAGVMQNPRHLVRRRGQEARLRCSPMKGHSHVYWYRQLPEEGLKFMVYLQKENIIDESGMPKERFSAEFPKEGPSILRIQQVVRGDSAAYFCASSTSQGLGNTIYFGEGSWLTVV.

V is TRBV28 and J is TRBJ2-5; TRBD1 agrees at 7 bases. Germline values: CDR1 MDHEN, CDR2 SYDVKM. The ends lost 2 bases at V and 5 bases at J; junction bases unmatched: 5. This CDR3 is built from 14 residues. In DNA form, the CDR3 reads TGTGCCAGCAGTTTACGCAGGGGGATGGAGACCCAGTACTTC. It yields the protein CASSLRRGMETQYF.

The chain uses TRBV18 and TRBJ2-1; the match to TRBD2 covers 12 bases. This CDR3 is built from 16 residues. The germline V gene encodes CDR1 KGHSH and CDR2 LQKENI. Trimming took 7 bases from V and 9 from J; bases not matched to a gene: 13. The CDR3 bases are TGTGCCAGCTTACCTAGCGGGGGGGCTGCCGGGTCTGAGCAGTTCTTC. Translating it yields CASLPSGGAAGSEQFF. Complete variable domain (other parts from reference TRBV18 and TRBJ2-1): NAGVMQNPRHLVRRRGQEARLRCSPMKGHSHVYWYRQLPEEGLKFMVYLQKENIIDESGMPKERFSAEFPKEGPSILRIQQVVRGDSAAYFCASLPSGGAAGSEQFFGPGTRLTVL.

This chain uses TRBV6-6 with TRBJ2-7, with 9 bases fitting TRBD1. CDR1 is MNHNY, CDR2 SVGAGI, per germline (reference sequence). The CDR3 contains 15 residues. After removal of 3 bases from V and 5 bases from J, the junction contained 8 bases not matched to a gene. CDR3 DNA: TGTGCCAGCAGTTATTCCGGGACAGGGATCGACGAGCAGTACTTC. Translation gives CASSYSGTGIDEQYF.

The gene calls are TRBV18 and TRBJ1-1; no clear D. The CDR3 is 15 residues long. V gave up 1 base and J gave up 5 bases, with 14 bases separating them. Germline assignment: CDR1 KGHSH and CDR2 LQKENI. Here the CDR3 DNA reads TGTGCCAGCTCACCACAGGGCGGGGAAAGTACTGAAGCTTTCTTT. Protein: CASSPQGGESTEAFF.

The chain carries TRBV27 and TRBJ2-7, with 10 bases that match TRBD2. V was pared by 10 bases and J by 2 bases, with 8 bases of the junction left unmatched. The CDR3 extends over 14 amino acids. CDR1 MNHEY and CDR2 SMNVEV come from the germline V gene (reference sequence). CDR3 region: CATRGLAQTYEQYF. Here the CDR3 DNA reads TGTGCCACCCGGGGACTAGCGCAGACCTACGAGCAGTACTTC.

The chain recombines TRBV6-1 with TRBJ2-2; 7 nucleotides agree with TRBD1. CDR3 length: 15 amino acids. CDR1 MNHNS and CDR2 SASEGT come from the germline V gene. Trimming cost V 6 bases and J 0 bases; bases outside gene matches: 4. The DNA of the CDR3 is TGTGCCAGCAGCGGACAGGCAACGAACACCGGGGAGCTGTTTTTT. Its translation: CASSGQATNTGELFF.

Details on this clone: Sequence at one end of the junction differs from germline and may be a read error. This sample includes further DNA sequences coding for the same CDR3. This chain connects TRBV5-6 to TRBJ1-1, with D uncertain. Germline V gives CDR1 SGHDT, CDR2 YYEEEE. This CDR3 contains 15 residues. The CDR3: CASSSPGLASTEAFF. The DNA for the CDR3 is TGTGCCAGCAGCTCCCCAGGACTCGCATCCACTGAAGCCTTCTTT.

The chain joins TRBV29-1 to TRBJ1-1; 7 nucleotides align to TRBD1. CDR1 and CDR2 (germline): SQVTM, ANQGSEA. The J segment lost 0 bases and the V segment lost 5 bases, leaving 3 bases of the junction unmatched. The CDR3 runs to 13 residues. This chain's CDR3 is CSVRTGMNTEAFF. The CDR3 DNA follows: TGCAGCGTTAGGACAGGAATGAACACTGAAGCTTTCTTT.

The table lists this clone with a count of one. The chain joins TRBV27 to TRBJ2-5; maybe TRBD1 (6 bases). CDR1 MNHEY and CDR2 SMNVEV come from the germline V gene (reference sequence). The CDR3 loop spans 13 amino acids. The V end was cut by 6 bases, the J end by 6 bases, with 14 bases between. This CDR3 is CASSLGTLKTQYF. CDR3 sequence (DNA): TGTGCCAGCAGCCTAGGGACACTTAAGACCCAGTACTTC.

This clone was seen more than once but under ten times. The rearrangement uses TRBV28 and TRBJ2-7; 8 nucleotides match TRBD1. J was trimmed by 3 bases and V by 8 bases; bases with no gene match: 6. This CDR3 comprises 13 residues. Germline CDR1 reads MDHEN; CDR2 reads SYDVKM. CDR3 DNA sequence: TGTGCCAGCTGGGGGACAGGTAGCTACGAGCAGTACTTC. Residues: CASWGTGSYEQYF.

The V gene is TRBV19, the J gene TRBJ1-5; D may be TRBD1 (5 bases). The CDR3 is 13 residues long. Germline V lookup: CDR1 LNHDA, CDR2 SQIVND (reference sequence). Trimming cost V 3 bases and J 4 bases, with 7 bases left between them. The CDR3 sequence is CASSMKGNQPQHF. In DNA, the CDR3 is TGTGCCAGTAGTATGAAGGGGAATCAGCCCCAGCATTTT.

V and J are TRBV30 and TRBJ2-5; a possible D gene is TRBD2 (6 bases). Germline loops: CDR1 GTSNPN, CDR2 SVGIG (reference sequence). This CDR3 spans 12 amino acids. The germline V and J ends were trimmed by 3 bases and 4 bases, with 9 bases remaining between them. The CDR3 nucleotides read TGTGCCTGGAGCGGGGGAAGAGAGACCCAGTACTTC. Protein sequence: CAWSGGRETQYF.